This TCR beta chain derives from a study of beta chain features in type 1 diabetes. Study-wide context: Across the samples, about 110,000,000 sorted cells were examined in total. The study, taken as a whole, reports: More deletions and fewer insertions at VDJ junctions were seen in type 1 diabetes patients. TCRB CDR3s from Type 1 diabetes patients were moderately but significantly shorter in all four CD4+ subsets.

This clone was found a few times. As yet, its antigen is unknown. The entirety of the isolated RNA underwent reverse transcription, so expressed TCRB transcripts were sequenced. The protocol was immunoSEQ multiplex PCR, while the TCRdb copy is restricted to in-frame clones and leaves out a portion. The table includes about 250,000 clones, 13% to 15% detected once. J was trimmed by 0 bases and V by 4 bases; bases with no gene match: 4. This CDR3 contains 16 residues. CDR1 is SGHNT, CDR2 YYREEE, per germline (reference sequence). The source of this sequence is a woman between 40 and 50 years old in good health. This chain uses TRBV5-4 with TRBJ2-6; 7 bases fit TRBD1. Sequenced: naive CD4+ T cells from blood. This CDR3 reads CASSQTGISGANVLTF. CDR3 DNA sequence: TGTGCCAGCAGCCAGACAGGGATCTCTGGGGCCAACGTCCTGACTTTC.